One and the same sample provided the 22 T cell receptor beta chains below, sequenced in a study of blood T cell repertoires in COVID-19. Clones were read by immunoSEQ multiplex PCR, and TCRdb kept only the in-frame ones, dropping some. The sample contains around 130,000 clones, about four fifths of which appear only once. Sequenced sample: peripheral blood. The receptors shown here come from a man between 40 and 49 years old with active or convalescent COVID-19.

The chain couples TRBV29-1 to TRBJ1-1; 10 positions agree with TRBD1. Per germline, CDR1 SQVTM and CDR2 ANQGSEA. Germline trimming cut 5 bases from V and 3 bases from J; bases unmatched to any gene: 9. The CDR3 is 15 residues long. The CDR3 DNA sequence: TGCAGCGTTCGGACAGGGGGTTCGGGGTACACTGAAGCTTTCTTT. Residues: CSVRTGGSGYTEAFF.

The table lists this clone with a count of one. The CDR3 is CSVDWGLYGYTF. CDR3 sequence (DNA): TGCAGCGTTGATTGGGGGCTGTATGGCTACACCTTC. The chain uses TRBV29-1 and TRBJ1-2; the D gene is possibly TRBD1 (6 bases). The V gene's germline CDR1 is SQVTM and CDR2 ANQGSEA. V lost 3 bases and J 5 bases, leaving 10 bases between the germline ends. The CDR3 totals 12 residues. Full variable domain (remainder filled in from reference TRBV29-1 and TRBJ1-2): SAVISQKPSRDICQRGTSLTIQCQVDSQVTMMFWYRQQPGQSLTLIATANQGSEATYESGFVIDKFPISRPNLTFSTLTVSNMSPEDSSIYLCSVDWGLYGYTFGSGTRLTVV.

The chain employs TRBV3-1 (or the pseudogene TRBV3-2) and TRBJ2-1, with TRBD2 matching over 7 bases. The CDR3 sequence is 15 residues long. Germline assignment: CDR1 LGHDT and CDR2 YNNKEL (reference sequence). Germline trimming cut 1 base from V and 4 bases from J; bases unmatched to any gene: 4. CDR3 sequence: CASSQAGGGYNEQFF. The CDR3 coding sequence is TGTGCCAGCAGCCAAGCGGGAGGAGGGTACAATGAGCAGTTCTTC.

Turning to this clone: Compared with germline, one end of the junction differs, possibly owing to a read error. V usage is TRBV6-1 and J usage is TRBJ2-1; D possibly corresponds to TRBD2 (6 bases). The CDR3 has 14 amino acids. Germline V gene data show CDR1 as MNHNS and CDR2 as SASEGT. The CDR3 here is CASRDGGSYNEQFF. CDR3 bases: TGTGCCAGCCGTGATGGAGGGTCCTACAATGAGCAGTTCTTC.

This chain links TRBV30 with TRBJ1-6; TRBD1 matches 7 bases. CDR1 GTSNPN and CDR2 SVGIG come from the germline V gene (reference sequence). The CDR3 runs 15 residues. The V segment lost 0 bases and the J segment 7 bases; nucleotides outside the gene matches: 6. CDR3 loop: CAWSVWEQGNSPLHF. Written as DNA, the CDR3 is TGTGCCTGGAGTGTTTGGGAACAGGGGAATTCACCCCTCCACTTT.

The CDR3 protein is CASSASSLGGNEKLFF. The CDR3 DNA sequence: TGTGCCAGCAGCGCCTCGTCCTTAGGAGGGAATGAAAAACTGTTTTTT. This sequence joins TRBV9 and TRBJ1-4; D remains unclear. Looked up from germline, CDR1 is SGDLS and CDR2 is YYNGEE. The CDR3 spans 16 residues. V gave up 3 bases and J gave up 5 bases, with 17 bases separating them.

The rearrangement uses TRBV5-1 and TRBJ2-3; tentative D call: TRBD2 (5 bases). V was trimmed by 1 base and J by 1 base, leaving 10 bases between them. Germline lookup yields CDR1 SGHRS and CDR2 YFSETQ. The CDR3 contains 15 residues. CDR3: CASSLYEGGTDTQYF. CDR3 in DNA: TGCGCCAGCAGCTTGTATGAGGGTGGCACAGATACGCAGTATTTT.

This clone was found once. The chain joins TRBV6-5 to TRBJ2-5, with 10 bases that match TRBD1. CDR1 is MNHEY, CDR2 SVGAGI, per germline. The CDR3 is made up of 15 amino acids. Germline trimming cut 3 bases from V and 7 bases from J; bases unmatched to any gene: 8. The chain's CDR3 is CASSYTGQGRVTQYF. CDR3 coding DNA: TGTGCCAGCAGTTATACGGGACAGGGGAGGGTGACCCAGTACTTC.

The chain joins TRBV7-2 to TRBJ2-2, with D perhaps TRBD1 (5 bases). The CDR3 is 15 residues long. Between the trimmed V and J ends, which lost 3 bases and 5 bases, there was a span of 13 bases. Germline V gene data show CDR1 as SGHTA and CDR2 as FQGNSA. The CDR3 bases are TGTGCCAGCAGCTTTTCAGGACAAAGAACCGGGGAGCTGTTTTTT. This gives the protein CASSFSGQRTGELFF.

This rearrangement joins TRBV18 to TRBJ1-1; D unclear. Germline V gives CDR1 KGHSH, CDR2 LQKENI. The V gene lost 5 bases and the J gene lost 3 bases, with 19 bases spanning the gap. This CDR3 region has 16 residues. CDR3 sequence (DNA): TGTGCCAGCTCAAGGGAGGAGGGAAGGGTTTACACTGAAGCTTTCTTT. Its protein product is CASSREEGRVYTEAFF.

The CDR3 DNA sequence: TGTGCCAGTAGTTCAGGGGCCTACGAGCAGTACTTC. This gives the protein CASSSGAYEQYF. The chain is built from TRBV19 and TRBJ2-7; perhaps TRBD1 as D (6 bases). The V and J ends lost 5 bases and 2 bases respectively, with 7 bases between them. Germline CDR1 reads LNHDA; CDR2 reads SQIVND (reference sequence). CDR3 length: 12 amino acids.

There are a few counts of this clone. This chain uses TRBV5-4 with TRBJ1-5; D ambiguous. The germline gives CDR1 SGHNT, CDR2 YYREEE (reference sequence). Trimming cost V 0 bases and J 0 bases, with 7 bases left between them. CDR3 length: 15 amino acids. As DNA, the CDR3 is TGTGCCAGCAGCTTGGGCGGCTCTAGCAATCAGCCCCAGCATTTT. Translated, it gives CASSLGGSSNQPQHF.

The chain uses TRBV2 and TRBJ1-2; TRBD1 matches 7 bases. CDR1 SNHLY and CDR2 FYNNEI come from the germline V gene. V lost 6 bases and J lost 4; bases outside the gene matches: 11. The CDR3 has 15 amino acids. CDR3 nucleotides: TGTGCCAGCAGCCAAACCACCCAGGGGGGCTATGGCTACACCTTC. It yields the protein CASSQTTQGGYGYTF.

The J gene is TRBJ1-6, the V gene TRBV7-2, with no clear D. CDR1 is SGHTA, CDR2 FQGNSA, per germline. The CDR3 is 14 residues long. Trimming took 7 bases from V and 3 from J, leaving 10 bases between them. The CDR3 is CASTPSLYNSPLHF. The CDR3 bases are TGTGCCAGCACCCCTTCCCTCTATAATTCACCCCTCCACTTT.

The chain combines TRBV12-2 with TRBJ1-3; the table gives TRBD1 as D, unverified against the DNA. TRBV12-2 is shown as a pseudogene. This CDR3 is built from 18 residues. CDR3 protein: CASRLIEQAINNGNTIYF. CDR3 coding DNA: TGTGCAAGTCGCTTGATCGAACAGGCAATAAATAATGGAAACACCATATATTTT.

The genes are TRBV7-2 and TRBJ1-4; D uncertain. Germline CDR1 and CDR2: SGHTA and FQGNSA. The CDR3 runs to 14 residues. The V and J ends lost 6 bases and 8 bases respectively, with 16 bases between them. CDR3 region: CASRPQSGGEKLFF. For the CDR3, the DNA is TGTGCCAGCAGGCCCCAGAGCGGCGGGGAAAAACTGTTTTTT.

The genes are TRBV4-3 and TRBJ1-1; possible D gene TRBD1, 6 bases. There are 13 residues in the CDR3. Germline assignment: CDR1 LGHNA and CDR2 YSLEER. The V gene lost 7 bases and the J gene lost 4 bases, with 13 bases spanning the gap. As DNA, the CDR3 is TGCGCCAGCAACAACAGGGTGGGCACTGAAGCTTTCTTT. Residues: CASNNRVGTEAFF.

This clone has a handful of counts. This sequence joins TRBV18 and TRBJ2-7, with D unclear. The CDR3 length is 12 residues. Germline loops: CDR1 KGHSH, CDR2 LQKENI. V lost 1 base and J lost 5, with 6 bases in between. The chain's CDR3 is CASSPRHNEQYF. CDR3 DNA sequence: TGTGCCAGCTCACCACGGCACAACGAGCAGTACTTC.

The rearrangement joins TRBV3-1 (or the pseudogene TRBV3-2) to TRBJ1-5; D unclear. Trimming took 4 bases from V and 12 from J, leaving 16 bases between them. Germline V gives CDR1 LGHDT, CDR2 YNNKEL (reference sequence). This CDR3 spans 13 amino acids. CDR3 residues: CASSRVDTGVQHF. In DNA, the CDR3 is TGTGCCAGCAGCCGCGTAGACACCGGCGTCCAGCATTTT.

This clone was seen a few times. J is TRBJ1-6 and V is TRBV14; the D gene is possibly TRBD1 (6 bases). CDR3 length equals 18 residues. V was trimmed by 0 bases and J by 4 bases, leaving 16 bases between them. Germline V lookup: CDR1 SGHDN, CDR2 FVKESK. The CDR3 spells CASSQDLEQGYYNSPLHF. For the CDR3, the DNA is TGTGCCAGCAGCCAAGATCTGGAACAGGGCTATTATAATTCACCCCTCCACTTT.

The gene calls are TRBV6-6 and TRBJ1-2; TRBD1 matches at 9 bases. Germline V gene lookup returns CDR1 MNHNY and CDR2 SVGAGI (reference sequence). Trimming at V came to 3 bases and at J to 2 bases, leaving 4 bases not matched to a gene. CDR3 length: 15 amino acids. CDR3: CASSYPGQGNYGYTF. The DNA for the CDR3 is TGTGCCAGCAGTTATCCGGGACAGGGAAACTATGGCTACACCTTC.

The J gene is TRBJ1-1, the V gene TRBV2; D not certain. Germline assignment: CDR1 SNHLY and CDR2 FYNNEI. This CDR3 spans 15 amino acids. V lost 6 bases and J lost 0, with 14 bases in between. CDR3 DNA sequence: TGTGCCAGCAGGAAACAATCGGGAGTGAACACTGAAGCTTTCTTT. Translated: CASRKQSGVNTEAFF.